This T cell receptor beta chain emerged from a study of blood T cell repertoires in COVID-19. The protocol was immunoSEQ multiplex PCR, while the TCRdb copy is restricted to in-frame clones and leaves out a portion. The sample gives a few hundred thousand clones, approximately 89% of which show up once; roughly 7% is in the top ten. The CDR3 has 15 amino acids. Germline trimming cut 5 bases from V and 9 bases from J; bases unmatched to any gene: 5. Germline CDR1 and CDR2: MNHNY and SVGAGI (reference sequence). The clonotype comes from a woman in her thirties who had recovered from COVID-19. Sequenced sample: peripheral blood. This rearrangement joins TRBV6-6 to TRBJ2-1, with 15 bases identical to TRBD2. The CDR3 coding sequence is TGTGCCAGCAGTCGGACTAGCGGGGGGGCGGGTGAGCAGTTCTTC. It yields the protein CASSRTSGGAGEQFF.